A selection of T cell receptor beta chains follows, all from one sample in a study of CD8 T cells in Susac syndrome. Via MiXCR, TCRdb re-called the immunoSEQ multiplex PCR reads, giving one row per CDR3 protein. This sample yields 150,000 to 200,000 distinct CDR3 sequences, of which 93% are seen a single time; 0.09% to 0.1% belongs to the top ten. Sequenced: CD4+ T cells from PBMCs. The source of these receptors is a human donor with multiple sclerosis. Each CDR3 is given with its conserved first and last residue. D genes are given only for firm matches. A clone size is listed for some rows: how often the clone was seen (once, few, many), or a class if it is expanded.

D	V	J	size	DNA	CDR3
NA	TRBV15	TRBJ1-1	NA	TGTGCCACCAGCAGAGGCGGCAGGAACACTGAAGCTTTCTTT	CATSRGGRNTEAFF
TRBD1	TRBV6-6	TRBJ1-2	NA	TGTGCCAGCAGTTCAACGTGGACAGGGGGGAACTATGGCTACACCTTC	CASSSTWTGGNYGYTF
TRBD2	TRBV7-2	TRBJ2-3	NA	TGTGCCAGCAGCAGGACTAGCGGGAGGGGGGCGGCAGATACGCAGTATTTT	CASSRTSGRGAADTQYF
NA	TRBV6-1	TRBJ1-5	NA	TGTGCCAGCAGTCCGACGGGGGGGCCGGGGCTTCAGCCCCAGCATTTT	CASSPTGGPGLQPQHF
NA	TRBV3-1	TRBJ1-1	NA	TGTGCCAGCAGCCAAGTAGCCGGCACTGAAGCTTTCTTT	CASSQVAGTEAFF
NA	TRBV4-1	TRBJ1-2	NA	TGCGCCAGCAGCCAAGGAGAGGTCCGGGCCAGCAAGACTACCTATGGCTACACCTTC	CASSQGEVRASKTTYGYTF
TRBD1	TRBV29-1	TRBJ2-5	NA	TGCAGCGTTGAGGAGGACAGGGCCGAGACCCAGTACTTC	CSVEEDRAETQYF
TRBD2	TRBV5-6	TRBJ2-3	NA	TGTGCCAGCAGCTCAGCGGGAGGCGAAGATACGCAGTATTTT	CASSSAGGEDTQYF
NA	TRBV6-1	TRBJ2-2	NA	NA	CASSTSVTGGFSGELFF
NA	TRBV4-3	TRBJ1-1	NA	TGCGCCAGCAGCCAAGAAGTGAGAGAGGCTGAAGCTTTCTTT	CASSQEVREAEAFF
NA	TRBV6-2/TRBV6-3	TRBJ1-5	NA	TGTGCCAGCACAGGTAGGGCTGGGAGCAATCAGCCCCAGCATTTT	CASTGRAGSNQPQHF
NA	TRBV28	TRBJ2-2	few	TGTGCCAGCAGTACAAGCACCGGGGAGCTGTTTTTT	CASSTSTGELFF
NA	TRBV29-1	TRBJ2-1	once	TGCAGCGTTGATAGAACAGGGTACAATGAGCAGTTCTTC	CSVDRTGYNEQFF
NA	TRBV18	TRBJ2-7	few	TGTGCCAGCTCACCACCGGCAGGTTCCTACGAGCAGTACTTC	CASSPPAGSYEQYF
NA	TRBV12-3/TRBV12-4	TRBJ1-2	few	TGTGCCAGCAGTCCGGCCCCTAACTATGGCTACACCTTC	CASSPAPNYGYTF
NA	TRBV27	TRBJ1-1	once	TGTGCCAGCAGTGACGAGGGAACCACTGAAGCTTTCTTT	CASSDEGTTEAFF
NA	TRBV14	TRBJ1-1	NA	TGTGCCAGCAGCCCAAGGGCGGCCCCCACTGAAGCTTTCTTT	CASSPRAAPTEAFF
TRBD2	TRBV5-4	TRBJ2-7	NA	TGTGCCAGCAGCTTGAGGAGACTAGCGGGTTTTGACGAGCAGTACTTC	CASSLRRLAGFDEQYF
NA	TRBV3-1	TRBJ1-2	NA	TGTGCCAGCAGCCAAGGCGATGCGGGGGTTGGCTACACCTTC	CASSQGDAGVGYTF
NA	TRBV7-2	TRBJ1-2	NA	TGTGCCAGCAGCTCCCCGGGAAGGGCACATGGCTACACCTTC	CASSSPGRAHGYTF
TRBD1	TRBV7-2	TRBJ1-2	NA	TGTGCCAGCAGCCTCCTGGGGACAGGAGGCTACACCTTC	CASSLLGTGGYTF
TRBD2	TRBV7-3	TRBJ2-3	NA	TGTGCCAGCAGCTTATCGCTAGCGGGACCCACAGATACGCAGTATTTT	CASSLSLAGPTDTQYF
TRBD2	TRBV7-2	TRBJ2-5	NA	TGTGCCAGCAGCTTAGGTGGGGCCTCACTAGCGCCCGAGTACTTC	CASSLGGASLAPEYF
NA	TRBV3-1	TRBJ1-1	NA	TGTGCCAGCAACAAACAGGGGAACACTGAAGCTTTCTTT	CASNKQGNTEAFF
NA	TRBV24-1	TRBJ2-2	NA	TGTGCCACCAAACAAAATCCGGGACTGGGGTCCACCGGGGAGCTGTTTTTT	CATKQNPGLGSTGELFF
NA	TRBV5-1	TRBJ1-2	once	TGCGCCAGCAGCGAGGGCAGACTTTACTATGGCTACACCTTC	CASSEGRLYYGYTF
NA	TRBV19	TRBJ2-5	NA	TGTGCCAGTAGTGGGGCAGGGGAGACCCAGTACTTC	CASSGAGETQYF
NA	TRBV20-1	TRBJ2-1	NA	TGCAGTGCTCCGCCCCGGGTGGGGATCTACAATGAGCAGTTCTTC	CSAPPRVGIYNEQFF
TRBD2	TRBV2	TRBJ2-2	NA	TGTGCCAGCAGTCGAACCGGACTAGCGGGGACACCTAGCACCGGGGAGCTGTTTTTT	CASSRTGLAGTPSTGELFF
TRBD1	TRBV15	TRBJ2-1	NA	TGTGCCACCAGCAGAGATAGCAGGACAGGTCGCAGGTCGAGCTCCTACAATGAGCAGTTCTTC	CATSRDSRTGRRSSSYNEQFF
NA	TRBV27	TRBJ2-4	NA	TGTGCCAGCAGTTCCGCCTCCCCCGGGATACCCAAAAACATTCAGTACTTC	CASSSASPGIPKNIQYF
TRBD1	TRBV5-1	TRBJ2-1	NA	TGCGCCAGCAGCCAGGACAGGCTTTACAATGAGCAGTTCTTC	CASSQDRLYNEQFF
NA	TRBV14	TRBJ2-1	NA	TGTGCCAGCAGCCAAGCCTCCTTTGGGAATGAGCAGTTCTTC	CASSQASFGNEQFF
TRBD2	TRBV5-1	TRBJ2-4	NA	TGCGCCAGCAGCTTGTCTCCGGGGGGAGGAGGCATTCAGTACTTC	CASSLSPGGGGIQYF
NA	TRBV12-3/TRBV12-4	TRBJ1-5	NA	TGTGCCAGCAGTTTCTTCGGTGGTCAGCCCCAGCATTTT	CASSFFGGQPQHF
NA	TRBV6-5	TRBJ1-5	NA	TGTGCCAGCAGCTCCCGGGGCAGTAGCAATCAGCCCCAGCATTTT	CASSSRGSSNQPQHF
NA	TRBV5-4	TRBJ2-1	few	TGTGCCAGCAGCTTGAGACGGAATGAGCAGTTCTTC	CASSLRRNEQFF
NA	TRBV20-1	TRBJ2-7	NA	TGCAGTGTTCTGGGGACCTACGAGCAGTACTTC	CSVLGTYEQYF
NA	TRBV7-2	TRBJ2-7	NA	TGTGCCAGCAGCTTAAGAAGTAGGGAGCAGTACTTC	CASSLRSREQYF
NA	TRBV5-1	TRBJ2-5	once	TGCGCCAGCAGGGACCAGTTCCAAGAGACCCAGTACTTC	CASRDQFQETQYF
TRBD2	TRBV12-3/TRBV12-4	TRBJ2-7	NA	TGTGCCAGCAGTCCGCGCGTGTCTAGCGGAAAGAGCGAGCAGTACTTC	CASSPRVSSGKSEQYF
TRBD1	TRBV12-3/TRBV12-4	TRBJ1-2	NA	TGTGCCAGCAGTCCAGGCGGGACAGCGTATGGCTACACCTTC	CASSPGGTAYGYTF
NA	TRBV29-1	TRBJ2-1	NA	TGCAGCGTTGAACCGCATGCCGGGACGCACTACAATGAGCAGTTCTTC	CSVEPHAGTHYNEQFF